The TCR beta chain described here comes from a study of T cell responses to AZD1222 COVID-19 vaccine. Overall study: Pooled samples include second doses given at about 4 or 12 weeks. Findings of the study overall: Without day 14 samples, only post-peak T cell repertoires were studied. When two AZD1222 doses had been given, Spike-specific TCR breadth and depth rose. Seropositivity was recorded at baseline in only six AZD1222 recipients.

In regard to this clone: What it recognizes is unknown.

The method was immunoSEQ multiplex PCR; TCRdb's version includes in-frame clones alone and lacks a portion of them. The repertoire has under 150,000 clones, 80% to 95% of them found once; the top ten carry more than 5%. CDR1 SQVTM and CDR2 ANQGSEA come from the germline V gene. CDR3 size: 13 residues. Between the trimmed V and J ends, which lost 4 bases and 3 bases, there was a span of 12 bases. J is TRBJ1-2 and V is TRBV29-1, with a tentative D call TRBD1 (5 bases). The starting material was peripheral blood, obtained on day 0 of AZD1222 vaccination. This TCR derives from an adult in good health. The CDR3 protein is CSVGYRSDYGYTF. The CDR3, as DNA: TGCAGCGTTGGTTACAGGTCGGACTATGGCTACACCTTC.